This TCR beta chain was sequenced during a study of CXCR3-negative and CXCR3-positive naive CD8 T cells. Findings of the study overall: Comparison of naive CXCR3-negative and CXCR3-positive cells revealed similar TRBV-TRBJ usage, while memory cells differed.

The CDR3 covers 15 residues. Germline CDR1 SGHVS, CDR2 FQNEAQ. The TRB cDNA libraries were prepared by 5' RACE with UMI labels. Using the 5' RACE reads, TCRdb records one entry per CDR3 protein without DNA. The clone table shows 75,000 or so distinct CDR3 sequences, with the ten largest holding more than 1.5%. Its frequency marks this clonotype as medium-sized (0.01 to 0.1%). Its antigen is unknown. V and J are TRBV7-8 and TRBJ2-5; the TRBD2 assignment by TCRdb is unverifiable without DNA. The material sequenced was naive CXCR3- CD8+ T cells from blood. Subset described: CD45RO-CCR7+CD27+CD95- naive CD8+ T cells lacking CXCR3 (TNR3-). The clonotype was recovered from a human donor in good health. Some clones in this sample may be carry-over from other donors' samples. The CDR3 region is CASSSGLAPQETQYF.